The T cell receptor beta chain under discussion was sequenced for a study of cytomegalovirus exposure and HLA in healthy donors. Overall study results and limits: In an earlier analysis, about 87% or about 30%: the productive usage of most TCR beta V segments. Analysis was performed later, and it showed HLA-associated TCR beta chains to be more clonally expanded than equally common others. V- and J-gene trimming in TCR beta was tied to a missense DCLRE1C variant by an analysis performed later.

Germline loops: CDR1 SEHNR, CDR2 FQNEAQ (reference sequence). V gave up 1 base and J gave up 5 bases; unmatched junction bases: 9. The CDR3 is 17 residues long. This PCR relied on a set of 60 Vbeta primers and 13 Jbeta primers. The repertoire was sequenced with immunoSEQ multiplex PCR; TCRdb's copy has only in-frame clones and lacks some. Seen here are fewer than 200,000 clones, approximately 84% observed once, and the top ten hold less than 2.5%. As regards this clone: What it recognizes is unknown.

When sampled, the donors appeared nominally healthy, though they likely had unrecorded immune exposures. This chain links TRBV7-9 with TRBJ1-2, with TRBD1 matching 11 bases. This TCR came from a man younger than 35 in good health and CMV-seropositive. Sequenced material: PBMCs. The CDR3 loop is CASSLGSEGQGVYGYTF. Written as DNA, the CDR3 is TGTGCCAGCAGCTTAGGGTCTGAGGGACAGGGGGTTTATGGCTACACCTTC.